This entry is about one TCR beta chain. Its antigen is unknown. Base qualities are not recorded, but no much larger clone differs from it by a single base. This specimen belongs to a study of T cell changes during pregnancy in multiple sclerosis (dated by TCRdb to about 2019). For context, the study as a whole: The study examined how the T cell repertoire changed over the course of pregnancy in women with multiple sclerosis.

V is pared back by 1 base and J by 4 bases, with 7 bases lying between the germline termini. CDR1 is given as LGHNA and CDR2 as YSLEER, both from the germline V gene. The CDR3 covers 13 residues, taking in both the cysteine and the phenylalanine. Only CDR3 DNA remains: 39 bases, in frame from the first base. Preparation of the library involved the immunoSEQ multiplex PCR assay. In TCRdb, the immuneACCESS table is reduced to in-frame sequences with V and J assigned. These tables do not hold every clone; where another copy was compared, an unresolved V gene accounts for under half, and the others remain unexplained. The sample table contains under 50,000 clones; only one count was recorded for approximately 90% of them. Clones ranked in the top ten supply approximately 2.9% of the sample.

The source material was CD8+ T cells from peripheral blood mononuclear cells, sampled in the second trimester of pregnancy. This receptor was identified in a female donor with multiple sclerosis, enrolled in a pregnancy study. Recombination joined TRBV4-3 with TRBJ1-1, and perhaps TRBD1 as D gene, on 5 matching bases. The CDR3 here reads CASSQAGSTEAFF. The DNA sequence follows: TGCGCCAGCAGCCAAGCAGGGTCCACTGAAGCTTTCTTT.